This T cell receptor beta chain was obtained from a study of type 1 regulatory T cells. Turning to the study itself: T-allo10 is an in vitro-generated, Tr1-enriched CD4 T cell product specific for alloantigen.

The CDR3 length is 17 residues. Per germline, CDR1 SNHLY and CDR2 FYNNEI. Trimming cost V 6 bases and J 1 base, with 19 bases left between them. T-allo10 cells from the graft donor were described as anergic, host-alloantigen-specific, and alloantigen-specific suppressors. Notes on this clonotype: Its antigen is currently unknown.

TCRdb ran MiXCR on the reads and lists one entry per CDR3 protein. This sample has about 24,000 distinct CDR3 sequences, with 55% to 75% found just once. Sequencing was done on a sample of cultured T cells, either the whole culture or a sorted T cell fraction (not recorded which). Stated subset: Tr1-enriched cell product generated in vitro against host alloantigens. The chain employs TRBV2 and TRBJ2-1, with D possibly matching TRBD1 (6 bases). The TCR was taken from a human donor in good health. This CDR3 reads CASSPPMDSWSYNEQFF. CDR3 DNA sequence: TGTGCCAGCAGCCCCCCAATGGACAGTTGGTCCTACAATGAGCAGTTCTTC.